The T cell receptor beta chain under discussion was sequenced for a study of blood T cells in healthy people across ages. Study-wide results and caveats: Diversity of TCR beta per million T cells declined in a roughly linear way with age.

The CDR3 covers 12 residues. Per sample, extraction of total RNA gave at least 5.5 micrograms in every case. Notes on this clonotype: Its matching antigen is unknown. The junction and the germline gene differ at one end; a read error may be behind it.

Primers used in a second PCR of about 6 to 11 cycles were a sample-barcoded 5' primer and a J-beta primer mix. Tags on each cDNA molecule came from a template-switch adaptor with 12 random nucleotides. A single record per CDR3 protein comes from TCRdb applying MiXCR to the 5' RACE reads. Among approximately 600,000 distinct CDR3 sequences listed, approximately 59% were seen once. This sequence originates from a man aged 60-69 years in good health. Sequenced input: blood. The chain joins TRBV12-3 or TRBV12-4 to TRBJ2-1; D not certain. The chain's CDR3 is CASSLTANAQFF. DNA of the CDR3: TGTGCCAGCAGCCTGACTGCGAATGCGCAGTTCTTC.